This TCR beta chain was captured by sequencing in a study of monozygotic twins with inflammatory bowel disease. For each CDR3 protein, TCRdb gives one entry from its re-call of the 5' RACE reads, without DNA. This table holds approximately 150,000 distinct CDR3 sequences. The CDR3 length is 15 residues. Looked up from germline, CDR1 is SGHRS and CDR2 is YFSETQ. The sequence was obtained from a human donor with ulcerative colitis or Crohn's disease, or a healthy co-twin of an affected twin (not recorded which). The rearrangement joins TRBV5-1 to TRBJ2-1; the TRBD2 assignment by TCRdb is unverifiable without DNA. The specimen sequenced was blood. The CDR3 protein is CASSSTSGFYNEQFF.